The T cell receptor beta chain under discussion was sequenced for a study of cytomegalovirus exposure and HLA in healthy donors. PCR involved 60 Vbeta and 13 Jbeta primers. Profiling relied on immunoSEQ multiplex PCR, and the TCRdb table lists in-frame clones only, not all of them. Of around 130,000 clones in the sample, 75% to 85% are singletons; the top ten hold 1%. Per germline, CDR1 SGHRS and CDR2 YFSETQ. The CDR3 contains 13 residues. Trimming took 6 bases from V and 1 from J, leaving 9 bases between them. Details on this clone: Its specificity is unknown.

Study findings and constraints: Among TCR beta chains, those listed as cytomegalovirus-associated numbered around 180. Some V segments (TRBV6-2 and TRBV6-3 among them) were excluded as indistinguishable.

This clonotype was obtained from a man in his forties or fifties in good health and CMV-seronegative. V is TRBV5-1 and J is TRBJ2-3, with D possibly matching TRBD2 (6 bases). The sequenced material came from PBMCs. The chain's CDR3 is CASTREGTDTQYF. The CDR3 bases are TGCGCCAGCACAAGGGAGGGCACAGATACGCAGTATTTT.